This T cell receptor (beta chain) is drawn from a study of shared T cell receptors in the human thymus. This clone has only one observation. The CDR3 contains 12 residues. Germline V gene data show CDR1 as SGHVS and CDR2 as FQNEAQ. V was clipped by 1 base and J by 4 bases, with 4 bases between them. Data came from immunoSEQ multiplex PCR; TCRdb stores just in-frame clones and leaves some out. This table has hundreds of thousands of clones, 87% appearing once. This same sample was also part of a study on human thymus T cells. That source notes: Donation was from healthy Finnish infants who were having corrective surgery that addressed congenital heart defects. Thymic material originated from resections removed in the course of corrective heart surgery. Across thymic and blood repertoires, the usage of V and J genes appeared to be biased. Unrelated individuals had highly overlapping thymic repertoires, as reported in related research.

Sequencing used thymocytes. J is TRBJ2-5 and V is TRBV7-8; D not certain. The receptor's source is a boy in the first two years of life with a congenital heart defect. CDR3 DNA sequence: TGTGCCAGCAGCTTAGGAGTAGAGACCCAGTACTTC. It encodes CASSLGVETQYF.